Listed below are T cell receptor beta chains from one sample, sequenced in a study of OX40 agonist ivuxolimab in advanced cancers. TCRdb keeps only in-frame clones here, not all; method: immunoSEQ multiplex PCR. The sample records under 20,000 clones, 80% to 85% being singletons. The source material was CD4+ or CD8+ T cells sorted from blood, sampled in a trial of the OX40 agonist ivuxolimab. The receptors here all came from an adult with an advanced solid tumor such as melanoma, head and neck, liver or kidney cancer. The CDR3 runs from the conserved cysteine through the conserved F or W. A D gene is named only where the DNA matches it firmly. Some rows mark clone size as missing; the rest say once, few, many or name a class of expanded clone.

j_call: TRBJ2-1; v_call: TRBV7-9; clone_size: .; d_call: TRBD1; cdr3_length: 15; cdr3_nt: TGTGCCAGCAGCAGCTCCGGGGGACAGGGAACTCCCGCGATCTTC; cdr3_aa: CASSSSGGQGTPAIF
j_call: TRBJ1-5; v_call: TRBV7-8; clone_size: .; d_call: .; cdr3_length: 13; cdr3_nt: TGTGCCAGCAGCCTAGGACAGACGGGTCCCCAGCATTTT; cdr3_aa: CASSLGQTGPQHF
j_call: TRBJ1-2; v_call: TRBV4-1; clone_size: .; d_call: .; cdr3_length: 15; cdr3_nt: TGCGCCAGCAGCCAAGATCAGAGAGGCGTCTATGGCTACACCTTC; cdr3_aa: CASSQDQRGVYGYTF
j_call: TRBJ2-5; v_call: TRBV11-2; clone_size: .; d_call: .; cdr3_length: 11; cdr3_nt: TGTGCCAGCAGACTATTAGAGACCCAGTACTTC; cdr3_aa: CASRLLETQYF
j_call: TRBJ2-7; v_call: TRBV7-8; clone_size: .; d_call: .; cdr3_length: 11; cdr3_nt: TGTGCCAGCAGCTTAACTCACGAGCAGTACTTC; cdr3_aa: CASSLTHEQYF
j_call: TRBJ1-2; v_call: TRBV5-1; clone_size: once; d_call: .; cdr3_length: 15; cdr3_nt: TGCGCCAGCAGCTATGATTCTACAGGGTGGGAAGGCTACACCTTC; cdr3_aa: CASSYDSTGWEGYTF
j_call: TRBJ2-7; v_call: TRBV28; clone_size: .; d_call: TRBD1; cdr3_length: 12; cdr3_nt: TGTGCCAGCACGGACAGGGCGGGCGAGCAGTACTTC; cdr3_aa: CASTDRAGEQYF
j_call: TRBJ1-5; v_call: TRBV18; clone_size: .; d_call: .; cdr3_length: 13; cdr3_nt: TGTGCCAGCTCACCACGGGATAATCAGCCCCAGCATTTT; cdr3_aa: CASSPRDNQPQHF
j_call: TRBJ1-6; v_call: TRBV19; clone_size: .; d_call: .; cdr3_length: 15; cdr3_nt: TGTGCCAGTAGAGAGGACAGAACTTCAAATTCACCCCTCCACTTT; cdr3_aa: CASREDRTSNSPLHF
j_call: TRBJ2-1; v_call: TRBV29-1; clone_size: .; d_call: TRBD1; cdr3_length: 13; cdr3_nt: TGCAGCGCCCTCAGACAGGGAAGGACTGAGCAGTTCTTC; cdr3_aa: CSALRQGRTEQFF
j_call: TRBJ2-2; v_call: TRBV30; clone_size: once; d_call: .; cdr3_length: 14; cdr3_nt: TGTGCCTGGAGTAACCCAAGAGCGGACGGGGAGCTGTTTTTT; cdr3_aa: CAWSNPRADGELFF
j_call: TRBJ2-7; v_call: TRBV19; clone_size: few; d_call: .; cdr3_length: 14; cdr3_nt: TGTGCCAGTAGTTCCCGGGCACCGAGGGACGAGCAGTACTTC; cdr3_aa: CASSSRAPRDEQYF
j_call: TRBJ1-2; v_call: TRBV30; clone_size: .; d_call: .; cdr3_length: 13; cdr3_nt: TGTGCCTGGAGTGTACCAGTTGTTTATGGCTACACCTTC; cdr3_aa: CAWSVPVVYGYTF
j_call: TRBJ2-3; v_call: TRBV7-2; clone_size: .; d_call: .; cdr3_length: 12; cdr3_nt: TGTGCCAGCAGCTTAAGGGCAGGTACGCAGTATTTT; cdr3_aa: CASSLRAGTQYF
j_call: TRBJ2-3; v_call: TRBV9; clone_size: .; d_call: .; cdr3_length: 15; cdr3_nt: TGTGCCAGCAGCGTATCCAGCGTCAGCACAGATACGCAGTATTTT; cdr3_aa: CASSVSSVSTDTQYF
j_call: TRBJ2-1; v_call: TRBV9; clone_size: .; d_call: TRBD2; cdr3_length: 15; cdr3_nt: TGTGCCAGCAGCGCCGGAAGCGGGAGTGTGAATGAGCAGTTCTTC; cdr3_aa: CASSAGSGSVNEQFF
j_call: TRBJ2-1; v_call: TRBV10-3; clone_size: .; d_call: TRBD2; cdr3_length: 13; cdr3_nt: TGTGCCATCTCACTAGCGGGGGATAATGAGCAGTTCTTC; cdr3_aa: CAISLAGDNEQFF
j_call: TRBJ1-3; v_call: TRBV7-9; clone_size: .; d_call: .; cdr3_length: 18; cdr3_nt: TGTGCCAGCAGCTTAGTGCAGGGGAGACACGGCTCTGGAAACACCATATATTTT; cdr3_aa: CASSLVQGRHGSGNTIYF
j_call: TRBJ1-4; v_call: TRBV5-4; clone_size: .; d_call: TRBD1; cdr3_length: 17; cdr3_nt: TGTGCCAGCAGCCAGGCAAATACCGGGACAGTGAATGAAAAACTGTTTTTT; cdr3_aa: CASSQANTGTVNEKLFF
j_call: TRBJ2-6; v_call: TRBV27; clone_size: .; d_call: TRBD1; cdr3_length: 17; cdr3_nt: TGTGCCAGCAGTCTCGACACAGGGGTGTCTGGGGCCAACGTCCTGACTTTC; cdr3_aa: CASSLDTGVSGANVLTF
j_call: TRBJ2-7; v_call: TRBV28; clone_size: .; d_call: .; cdr3_length: 14; cdr3_nt: TGTGCCAGCACCCTCGCCGGGGGGCTGGACGAGCAGTACTTC; cdr3_aa: CASTLAGGLDEQYF
j_call: TRBJ2-1; v_call: TRBV5-6; clone_size: once; d_call: .; cdr3_length: 16; cdr3_nt: TGTGCCAGCAGCTTGTTTGGCGGAACCTCCTACAATGAGCAGTTCTTC; cdr3_aa: CASSLFGGTSYNEQFF
j_call: TRBJ2-3; v_call: TRBV19; clone_size: .; d_call: .; cdr3_length: 13; cdr3_nt: TGTGCCAGTAGTATTGCTAGCGTCAGTACGCAGTATTTT; cdr3_aa: CASSIASVSTQYF
j_call: TRBJ2-7; v_call: TRBV9; clone_size: .; d_call: TRBD1; cdr3_length: 16; cdr3_nt: TGTGCCAGCAGCGTCAACCGGGACAGGCCCTCCTACGAGCAGTACTTC; cdr3_aa: CASSVNRDRPSYEQYF
j_call: TRBJ1-4; v_call: TRBV28; clone_size: .; d_call: TRBD1; cdr3_length: 15; cdr3_nt: TGTGCCAGCAGTCCTACAGGGGGTCCGGGTGAAAAACTGTTTTTT; cdr3_aa: CASSPTGGPGEKLFF
j_call: TRBJ2-7; v_call: TRBV19; clone_size: .; d_call: TRBD2; cdr3_length: 15; cdr3_nt: TGTGCCAGTAGTGAGAGTAGCGGGAGGGCCTACGAGCAGTACTTC; cdr3_aa: CASSESSGRAYEQYF
j_call: TRBJ1-5; v_call: TRBV19; clone_size: .; d_call: .; cdr3_length: 19; cdr3_nt: TGTGCCAGTAGTAAAACCGGGACCGCCGATCCGACGAGCAATCAGCCCCAGCATTTT; cdr3_aa: CASSKTGTADPTSNQPQHF
j_call: TRBJ1-1; v_call: TRBV7-9; clone_size: .; d_call: .; cdr3_length: 14; cdr3_nt: TGTGCCAGCAGCCCCGGGGATGAAAGCGCTGAAGCTTTCTTT; cdr3_aa: CASSPGDESAEAFF
j_call: TRBJ2-7; v_call: TRBV5-6; clone_size: .; d_call: TRBD1; cdr3_length: 13; cdr3_nt: TGTGCCAGCAGCCCCCCAGGGGGCTACGAGCAGTACTTC; cdr3_aa: CASSPPGGYEQYF
j_call: TRBJ2-7; v_call: TRBV6-5; clone_size: .; d_call: .; cdr3_length: 14; cdr3_nt: TGTGCCAGCAGTTTATACGGGACGGTCTACGAGCAGTACTTC; cdr3_aa: CASSLYGTVYEQYF
j_call: TRBJ2-3; v_call: TRBV19; clone_size: .; d_call: .; cdr3_length: 14; cdr3_nt: TGTGCCAGTAGTGTAGCGGATACATGGGATACGCAGTATTTT; cdr3_aa: CASSVADTWDTQYF
j_call: TRBJ1-3; v_call: TRBV4-2; clone_size: .; d_call: TRBD1; cdr3_length: 17; cdr3_nt: TGTGCCAGCAGCCAAGCGGTTAGGGACAGCTCTGGAAACACCATATATTTT; cdr3_aa: CASSQAVRDSSGNTIYF
j_call: TRBJ2-1; v_call: TRBV30; clone_size: .; d_call: .; cdr3_length: 16; cdr3_nt: TGTGCCTGGAGTGTAGGGACCCCGGGCCCCTACAATGAGCAGTTCTTC; cdr3_aa: CAWSVGTPGPYNEQFF
j_call: TRBJ2-2; v_call: TRBV7-6; clone_size: .; d_call: TRBD2; cdr3_length: 16; cdr3_nt: TGTGCCAGCAGCTTAGGGACTAGCGGGATCACCGGGGAGCTGTTTTTT; cdr3_aa: CASSLGTSGITGELFF
j_call: TRBJ2-2; v_call: TRBV7-3; clone_size: .; d_call: .; cdr3_length: 13; cdr3_nt: TGTGCCAGCAGCTTAAGTGGCACCGGGGAGCTGTTTTTT; cdr3_aa: CASSLSGTGELFF
j_call: TRBJ1-4; v_call: TRBV25-1; clone_size: .; d_call: TRBD1; cdr3_length: 15; cdr3_nt: TGTGCCAGCAGTGACGGACAGGGGGCGCGTGAAAAACTGTTTTTT; cdr3_aa: CASSDGQGAREKLFF
j_call: TRBJ2-7; v_call: TRBV7-8; clone_size: .; d_call: TRBD1; cdr3_length: 14; cdr3_nt: TGTGCCAGCAGCCCCCGGGACAGGTCCTACGAGCAGTACTTC; cdr3_aa: CASSPRDRSYEQYF